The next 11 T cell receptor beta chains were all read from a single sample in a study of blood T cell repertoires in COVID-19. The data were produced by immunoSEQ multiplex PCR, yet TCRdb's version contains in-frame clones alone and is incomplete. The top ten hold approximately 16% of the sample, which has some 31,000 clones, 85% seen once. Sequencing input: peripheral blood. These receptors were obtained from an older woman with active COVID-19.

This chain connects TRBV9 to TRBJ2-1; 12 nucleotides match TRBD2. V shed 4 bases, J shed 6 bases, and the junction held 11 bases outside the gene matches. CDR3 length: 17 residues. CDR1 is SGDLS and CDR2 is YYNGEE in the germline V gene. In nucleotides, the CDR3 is TGTGCCAGCAGCTTCGGACTAGCGGGGACTGCGGCCAATGAGCAGTTCTTC. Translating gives CASSFGLAGTAANEQFF.

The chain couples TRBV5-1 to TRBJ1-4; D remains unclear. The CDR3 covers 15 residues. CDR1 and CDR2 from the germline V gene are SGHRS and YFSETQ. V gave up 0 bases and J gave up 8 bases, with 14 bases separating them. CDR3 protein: CASSLDGNEEEKLFF. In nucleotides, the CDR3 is TGCGCCAGCAGCTTGGACGGTAATGAGGAGGAAAAACTGTTTTTT.

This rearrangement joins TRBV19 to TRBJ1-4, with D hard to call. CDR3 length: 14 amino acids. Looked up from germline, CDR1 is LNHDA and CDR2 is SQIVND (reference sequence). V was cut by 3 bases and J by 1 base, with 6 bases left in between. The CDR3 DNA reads TGTGCCAGTAGTATCCGGGGAACTAATGAAAAACTGTTTTTT. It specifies CASSIRGTNEKLFF.

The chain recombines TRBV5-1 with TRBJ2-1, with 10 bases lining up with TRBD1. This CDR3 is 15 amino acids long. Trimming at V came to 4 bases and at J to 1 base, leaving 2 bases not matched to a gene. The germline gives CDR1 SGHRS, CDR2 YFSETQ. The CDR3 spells CASSKGQGSYNEQFF. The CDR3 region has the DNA TGCGCCAGCAGCAAGGGACAGGGGTCCTACAATGAGCAGTTCTTC.

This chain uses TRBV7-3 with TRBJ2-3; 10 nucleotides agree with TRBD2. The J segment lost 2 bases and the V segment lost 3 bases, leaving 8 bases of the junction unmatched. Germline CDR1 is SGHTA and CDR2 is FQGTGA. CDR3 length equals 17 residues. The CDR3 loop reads CASSLSGSGGPTDTQYF. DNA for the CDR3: TGTGCCAGCAGCTTGAGCGGTAGCGGGGGGCCCACAGATACGCAGTATTTT.

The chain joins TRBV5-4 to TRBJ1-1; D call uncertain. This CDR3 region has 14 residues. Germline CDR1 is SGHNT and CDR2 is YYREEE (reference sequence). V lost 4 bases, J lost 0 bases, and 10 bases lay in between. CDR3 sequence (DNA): TGTGCCAGCAGCCGGGGTCGCATGAACACTGAAGCTTTCTTT. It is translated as CASSRGRMNTEAFF.

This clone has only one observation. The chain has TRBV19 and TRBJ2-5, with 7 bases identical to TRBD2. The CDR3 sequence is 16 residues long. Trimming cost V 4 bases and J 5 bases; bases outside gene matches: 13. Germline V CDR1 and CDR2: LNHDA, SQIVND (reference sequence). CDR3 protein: CASSSSRLAGRETQYF. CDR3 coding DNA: TGTGCCAGTAGTAGCTCGCGACTAGCCGGGCGGGAGACCCAGTACTTC.

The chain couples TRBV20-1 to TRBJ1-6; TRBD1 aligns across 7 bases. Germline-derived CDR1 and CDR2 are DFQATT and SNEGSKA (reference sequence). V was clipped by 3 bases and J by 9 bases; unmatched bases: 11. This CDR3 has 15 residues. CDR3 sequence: CSASAQRGPGSPLHF. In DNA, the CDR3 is TGCAGTGCTAGTGCTCAAAGGGGGCCTGGTTCACCCCTCCACTTT.

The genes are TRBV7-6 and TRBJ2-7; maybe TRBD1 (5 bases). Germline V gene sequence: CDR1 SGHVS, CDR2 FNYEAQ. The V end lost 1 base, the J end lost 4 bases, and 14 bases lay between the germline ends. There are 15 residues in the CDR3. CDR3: CASSLGQGELYEQYF. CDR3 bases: TGTGCCAGCAGCTTAGGGCAGGGTGAGCTGTACGAGCAGTACTTC.

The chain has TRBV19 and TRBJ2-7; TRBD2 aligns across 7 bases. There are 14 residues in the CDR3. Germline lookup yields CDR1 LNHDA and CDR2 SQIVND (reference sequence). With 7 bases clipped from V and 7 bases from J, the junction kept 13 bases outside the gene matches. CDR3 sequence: CASTNTGRPSEQYF. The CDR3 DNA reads TGTGCCAGTACCAATACCGGGAGGCCGTCAGAGCAGTACTTC.

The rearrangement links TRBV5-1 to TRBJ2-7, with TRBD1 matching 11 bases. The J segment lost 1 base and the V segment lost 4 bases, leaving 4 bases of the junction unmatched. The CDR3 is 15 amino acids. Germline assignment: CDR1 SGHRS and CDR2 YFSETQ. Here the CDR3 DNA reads TGCGCCAGCAGCATCGGGACAGGGGGGTCCTACGAGCAGTACTTC. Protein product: CASSIGTGGSYEQYF.